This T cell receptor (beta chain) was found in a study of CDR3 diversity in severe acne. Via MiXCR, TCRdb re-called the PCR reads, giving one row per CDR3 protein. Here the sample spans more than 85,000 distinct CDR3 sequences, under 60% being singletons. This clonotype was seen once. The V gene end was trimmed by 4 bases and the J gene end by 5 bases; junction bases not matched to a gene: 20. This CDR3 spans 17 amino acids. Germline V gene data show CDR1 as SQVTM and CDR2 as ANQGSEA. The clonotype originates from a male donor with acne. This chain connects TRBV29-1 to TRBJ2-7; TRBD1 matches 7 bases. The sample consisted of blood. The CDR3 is CSVARGTAKVGIDEQYF. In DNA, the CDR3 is TGCAGCGTTGCCAGGGGGACAGCGAAGGTTGGTATCGACGAGCAGTACTTC.